The 26 T cell receptor beta chains presented below share a single source sample, sequenced in a study of shared clonotypes between healthy human individuals. Libraries were prepared by immunoSEQ multiplex PCR; TCRdb keeps only in-frame clonotypes and omits some of them. The sample shows approximately 530,000 clones, roughly 95% of them seen only once. The sample consisted of naive CD4+ T cells sorted from blood. Subset reported: CD45RA+ positively selected. Source of these receptors: a young woman in good health.

This sequence joins TRBV30 and TRBJ2-3, with TRBD2 matching 7 bases. This CDR3 spans 15 amino acids. CDR1 and CDR2 from the germline V gene are GTSNPN and SVGIG (reference sequence). The V and J ends lost 0 bases and 1 base, in that order; junction bases with no gene match: 4. DNA of the CDR3: TGTGCCTGGAGTGTACGTGGGAGGGGCACAGATACGCAGTATTTT. It yields the protein CAWSVRGRGTDTQYF. Using reference TRBV30 and TRBJ2-3 for the parts outside the CDR3, the full variable domain is SQTIHQWPATLVQPVGSPLSLECTVEGTSNPNLYWYRQAAGRGLQLLFYSVGIGQISSEVPQNLSASRPQDRQFILSSKKLLLSDSGFYLCAWSVRGRGTDTQYFGPGTRLTVL.

The V gene is TRBV19, the J gene TRBJ2-7; 7 bases are a match to TRBD2. The V gene end was trimmed by 5 bases and the J gene end by 3 bases; junction bases not matched to a gene: 7. The V gene's germline CDR1 is LNHDA and CDR2 SQIVND (reference sequence). The CDR3 has 14 residues. CDR3 nucleotides: TGTGCCAGTAGTCTGCGGGAGCCGTACTACGAGCAGTACTTC. This translates into CASSLREPYYEQYF.

This sequence joins TRBV6-1 and TRBJ2-1, with 7 bases aligning to TRBD1. J gave up 2 bases and V 1 base, and 2 bases lay outside the gene matches. The CDR3 sequence is 15 residues long. Germline CDR1 and CDR2: MNHNS and SASEGT. DNA of the CDR3: TGTGCCAGCAGTGAAGGACAGGGTCCCTACAATGAGCAGTTCTTC. Translated, it gives CASSEGQGPYNEQFF.

This rearrangement joins TRBV4-1 to TRBJ1-2; D might be TRBD1 (6 bases). Looked up from germline, CDR1 is MGHRA and CDR2 is YSYEKL. V lost 1 base and J lost 3, with 18 bases in between. The CDR3 totals 17 residues. The CDR3 spells CASSQVRTAPKYYGYTF. CDR3 sequence (DNA): TGCGCCAGCAGCCAAGTGAGGACAGCGCCGAAATACTATGGCTACACCTTC.

V and J are TRBV19 and TRBJ2-7; perhaps D is TRBD1 or TRBD2 (5 bases each). The germline CDR1 and CDR2 sequences are LNHDA and SQIVND (reference sequence). This CDR3 has 13 residues. Trimming cost V 5 bases and J 7 bases, with 15 bases left between them. The CDR3 protein is CASSWDGSREQYF. The CDR3 nucleotides are TGTGCCAGTAGTTGGGACGGCTCTCGGGAGCAGTACTTC.

This chain uses TRBV7-9 with TRBJ1-3; perhaps TRBD1 as D (5 bases). Per germline, CDR1 SEHNR and CDR2 FQNEAQ (reference sequence). Trimming took 0 bases from V and 0 from J, leaving 18 bases between them. This CDR3 contains 19 residues. The CDR3 region is CASSLALIVTGHSGNTIYF. The CDR3 region has the DNA TGTGCCAGCAGCTTAGCGCTTATTGTCACAGGCCACTCTGGAAACACCATATATTTT.

This clone was observed once. The rearrangement joins TRBV28 to TRBJ1-3; tentatively, D is TRBD1 (6 bases). The CDR3 sequence is 15 residues long. V was shortened by 5 bases and J by 0 bases, with 11 bases between the two germline ends. Germline V CDR1 and CDR2: MDHEN, SYDVKM. The CDR3: CASSATGSSGNTIYF. CDR3 coding DNA: TGTGCCAGCAGTGCGACAGGAAGCTCTGGAAACACCATATATTTT.

V is TRBV5-1 and J is TRBJ2-3; D gene ambiguous. The CDR3 is made up of 16 amino acids. V gave up 4 bases and J gave up 3 bases, with 18 bases separating them. The germline V gene has CDR1 SGHRS and CDR2 YFSETQ. The CDR3: CASSPAALRLTDTQYF. As DNA, the CDR3 is TGCGCCAGCAGCCCGGCGGCACTCCGATTGACAGATACGCAGTATTTT.

The chain carries TRBV2 and TRBJ2-1; 11 nucleotides align to TRBD2. The ends lost 1 base at V and 9 bases at J; junction bases unmatched: 8. The germline CDR1 and CDR2 sequences are SNHLY and FYNNEI. The CDR3 contains 16 residues. DNA of the CDR3: TGTGCCAGCAGTGAAGGTCTAGCGGGAGGCCTTGTTGAGCAGTTCTTC. This codes for CASSEGLAGGLVEQFF.

The chain links TRBV5-8 to TRBJ2-7; 7 bases line up with TRBD1. In germline, CDR1 is SGHTS, CDR2 YDEGEE. After removal of 6 bases from V and 2 bases from J, the junction contained 23 bases not matched to a gene. The length of the CDR3 is 19 residues. DNA for the CDR3: TGTGCCAGCAATACCGAGAGGTTGGTACGTCAGGGGGTTACCTACGAGCAGTACTTC. Protein: CASNTERLVRQGVTYEQYF.

This rearrangement joins TRBV4-1 to TRBJ2-3, with TRBD2 matching over 10 bases. This CDR3 comprises 16 residues. Germline assignment: CDR1 MGHRA and CDR2 YSYEKL. Losses at the gene ends were 1 base for V and 4 bases for J; bases not matched to a gene: 5. CDR3 in DNA: TGCGCCAGCAGCCAAGGCCTAGCGGGAGTCTCAGATACGCAGTATTTT. Its translation: CASSQGLAGVSDTQYF.

The J gene is TRBJ2-7, the V gene TRBV5-1; TRBD1 matches at 7 bases. Germline assignment: CDR1 SGHRS and CDR2 YFSETQ. The CDR3 runs to 14 residues. V shed 3 bases and J 5 bases; nucleotides not matched to a gene: 8. The CDR3 reads CASSSQGVAHEQYF. For the CDR3, the DNA is TGCGCCAGCAGCTCCCAGGGGGTGGCACACGAGCAGTACTTC.

The CDR3 region is CSASRLYEQYF. CDR3 in DNA: TGCAGTGCTAGTCGGCTCTACGAGCAGTACTTC. The V and J genes are TRBV20-1 and TRBJ2-5; D is unclear. The end of the DNA aligns better with TRBJ2-7, so the J call may be wrong. Looked up from germline, CDR1 is DFQATT and CDR2 is SNEGSKA (reference sequence). The CDR3 has 11 residues.

The J gene is TRBJ2-5, the V gene TRBV7-9, with 8 positions matching TRBD1. Trimming at V came to 3 bases and at J to 4 bases, leaving 7 bases not matched to a gene. This CDR3 region has 15 residues. CDR1 SEHNR and CDR2 FQNEAQ come from the germline V gene (reference sequence). CDR3 protein: CASSFPSGGSETQYF. The CDR3 DNA reads TGTGCCAGCAGCTTTCCTTCAGGGGGCTCAGAGACCCAGTACTTC.

In this sample, this clone turned up a few times. V and J are TRBV4-2 and TRBJ2-2; 7 positions match TRBD1. J was trimmed by 1 base and V by 6 bases; bases with no gene match: 14. Germline-derived CDR1 and CDR2 are LGHNA and YNFKEQ. The CDR3 sequence is 18 residues long. The CDR3 bases are TGTGCCAGCAGGCCCTACCGAACCGGACAGGAGAACACCGGGGAGCTGTTTTTT. It encodes CASRPYRTGQENTGELFF.

The rearrangement joins TRBV7-9 to TRBJ2-7, with no clear D. The CDR3 is made up of 13 amino acids. V was cut by 6 bases and J by 2 bases, with 11 bases left in between. CDR1 is SEHNR and CDR2 is FQNEAQ in the germline V gene (reference sequence). CDR3 coding DNA: TGTGCCAGCAGTTCCAATGGAGCCTACGAGCAGTACTTC. Its translation is CASSSNGAYEQYF.

The rearrangement uses TRBV28 and TRBJ2-7; D not resolved. This CDR3 region has 14 residues. CDR1 is MDHEN and CDR2 is SYDVKM in the germline V gene. The V end lost 4 bases, the J end lost 4 bases, and 14 bases lay between the germline ends. Here the CDR3 DNA reads TGTGCCAGCAGTTCCTTCGGACCACCGTACGAGCAGTACTTC. This codes for CASSSFGPPYEQYF.

The chain carries TRBV19 and TRBJ2-2; 7 nucleotides agree with TRBD1. V dropped 1 base and J dropped 5; count of bases not matched to a gene: 7. Germline V gives CDR1 LNHDA, CDR2 SQIVND (reference sequence). The CDR3 has 16 residues. The CDR3 DNA reads as TGTGCCAGTAGTATAGGGTGGGGACAGAGTACCGGGGAGCTGTTTTTT. Encoded protein: CASSIGWGQSTGELFF. Drawing the rest from reference TRBV19 and TRBJ2-2, the complete variable domain is DGGITQSPKYLFRKEGQNVTLSCEQNLNHDAMYWYRQDPGQGLRLIYYSQIVNDFQKGDIAEGYSVSREKKESFPLTVTSAQKNPTAFYLCASSIGWGQSTGELFFGEGSRLTVL.

The CDR3 sequence is CASSLSVTSVEADEQYF. CDR3 nucleotide sequence: TGTGCCAGCAGTTTATCCGTTACAAGCGTGGAGGCGGACGAGCAGTACTTC. The chain joins TRBV28 to TRBJ2-7; possible D gene TRBD2, 5 bases. The CDR3 covers 17 residues. V lost 1 base, J lost 5 bases, and 21 bases lay in between. Germline V gene sequence: CDR1 MDHEN, CDR2 SYDVKM.

The chain combines TRBV28 with TRBJ2-7; 7 nucleotides agree with TRBD2. The CDR3 consists of 16 residues. CDR1 is MDHEN and CDR2 is SYDVKM in the germline V gene. Losses at the gene ends were 3 bases for V and 5 bases for J; bases not matched to a gene: 13. CDR3 DNA sequence: TGTGCCAGCAGTTTGTCCTATCGGGGGGTCGTCGACGAGCAGTACTTC. This translates into CASSLSYRGVVDEQYF.

The table lists this clone with a count of one. The rearrangement links TRBV13 to TRBJ1-2; no firm D call. Germline assignment: CDR1 PRHDT and CDR2 FYEKMQ (reference sequence). The V end lost 10 bases, the J end lost 8 bases, and 17 bases lay between the germline ends. The CDR3 contains 12 residues. The CDR3 DNA sequence: TGTGCCACCAGAAGGGATCTCTACGGCTACACCTTC. Translating it yields CATRRDLYGYTF.

This chain links TRBV13 with TRBJ1-1; weak D call: TRBD1 (5 bases). The CDR3 contains 15 residues. Between the trimmed V and J ends, which lost 1 base and 0 bases, there was a span of 9 bases. Germline V lookup: CDR1 PRHDT, CDR2 FYEKMQ (reference sequence). CDR3 sequence (DNA): TGTGCCAGCAGCTTAGAAGGGGTCATGAACACTGAAGCTTTCTTT. Protein: CASSLEGVMNTEAFF.

This clone was seen a single time. This sequence joins TRBV29-1 and TRBJ1-2; no definite D call. Looked up from germline, CDR1 is SQVTM and CDR2 is ANQGSEA. The V end was cut by 7 bases, the J end by 7 bases, with 7 bases between. The CDR3 sequence is 9 residues long. The CDR3 loop reads CSADSGYTF. DNA for the CDR3: TGCAGCGCCGATAGTGGCTACACCTTC.

The chain uses TRBV6-5 and TRBJ1-2; D ambiguous. Per the germline V gene, CDR1 is MNHEY and CDR2 is SVGAGI. The V and J ends lost 0 bases and 5 bases respectively, with 16 bases between them. The length of the CDR3 is 16 residues. CDR3 coding DNA: TGTGCCAGCAGTTACTCTCGGGTGTCAGGCGTATATGGCTACACCTTC. This gives the protein CASSYSRVSGVYGYTF.

As concerns this clone: The same CDR3 is also encoded by other DNA sequences in this sample. This sequence joins TRBV9 and TRBJ2-1; no reliable D call. V lost 0 bases to trimming and J lost 0 bases, with 4 bases between them. Germline CDR1 and CDR2: SGDLS and YYNGEE. There are 14 residues in the CDR3. The CDR3 sequence: CASSVGSSYNEQFF. CDR3 bases: TGTGCCAGCAGCGTAGGGTCCTCCTACAATGAGCAGTTCTTC.

The rearrangement uses TRBV18 and TRBJ2-1, with no clear D. The CDR3 consists of 15 residues. V gave up 6 bases and J gave up 0 bases, with 12 bases separating them. Germline V gene sequence: CDR1 KGHSH, CDR2 LQKENI. The CDR3 region is CASSFRASSYNEQFF. The CDR3 nucleotides are TGTGCCAGCTCGTTCCGGGCCAGCTCCTACAATGAGCAGTTCTTC.